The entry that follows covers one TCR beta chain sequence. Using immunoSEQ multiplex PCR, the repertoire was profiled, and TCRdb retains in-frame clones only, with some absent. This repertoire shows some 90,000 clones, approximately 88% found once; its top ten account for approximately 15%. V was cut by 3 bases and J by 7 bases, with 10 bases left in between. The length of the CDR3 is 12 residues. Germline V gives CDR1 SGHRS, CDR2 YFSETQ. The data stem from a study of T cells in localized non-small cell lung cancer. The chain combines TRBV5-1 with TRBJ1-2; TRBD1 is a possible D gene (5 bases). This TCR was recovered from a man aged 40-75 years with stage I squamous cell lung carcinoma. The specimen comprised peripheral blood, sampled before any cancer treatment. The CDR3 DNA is TGCGCCAGCAGCTCCGACAGCGCTGGCTACACCTTC. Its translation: CASSSDSAGYTF.